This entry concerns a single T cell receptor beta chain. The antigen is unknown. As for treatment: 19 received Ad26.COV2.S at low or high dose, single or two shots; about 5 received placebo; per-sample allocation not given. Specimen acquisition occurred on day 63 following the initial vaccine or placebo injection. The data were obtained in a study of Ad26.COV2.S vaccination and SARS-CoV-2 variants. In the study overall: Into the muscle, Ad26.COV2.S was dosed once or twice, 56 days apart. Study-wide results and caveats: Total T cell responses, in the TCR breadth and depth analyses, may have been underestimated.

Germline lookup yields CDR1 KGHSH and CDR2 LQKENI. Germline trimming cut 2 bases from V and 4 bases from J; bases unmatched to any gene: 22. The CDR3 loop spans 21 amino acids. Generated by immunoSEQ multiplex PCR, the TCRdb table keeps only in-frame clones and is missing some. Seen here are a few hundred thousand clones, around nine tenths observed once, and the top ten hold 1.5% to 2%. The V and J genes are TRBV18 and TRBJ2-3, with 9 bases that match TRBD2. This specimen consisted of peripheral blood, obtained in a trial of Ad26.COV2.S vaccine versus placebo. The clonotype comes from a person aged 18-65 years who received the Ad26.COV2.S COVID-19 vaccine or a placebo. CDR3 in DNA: TGTGCCAGCTCACCAAGGAGCGGGAGGACCAATCACCGCCCAGCCCCAGATACGCAGTATTTT. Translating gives CASSPRSGRTNHRPAPDTQYF. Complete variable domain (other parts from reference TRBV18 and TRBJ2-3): NAGVMQNPRHLVRRRGQEARLRCSPMKGHSHVYWYRQLPEEGLKFMVYLQKENIIDESGMPKERFSAEFPKEGPSILRIQQVVRGDSAAYFCASSPRSGRTNHRPAPDTQYFGPGTRLTVL.